The rows below give T cell receptor beta chains drawn from one sample of a study of Graves' ophthalmopathy and Graves' hyperthyroidism. In TCRdb, the multiplex PCR reads were re-called with MiXCR into one record per CDR3 protein. Of around 1.1 million distinct CDR3 sequences listed, about two fifths are singletons. Sequenced material: peripheral blood or thyroid tissue (not recorded which). These receptors were obtained from an adult man with Graves' hyperthyroidism. The CDR3 runs from the conserved cysteine through the conserved F or W.

TRBJ1-5,TRBV7-9,13,CASSLRPNQPQHF
TRBJ2-2,TRBV4-3,19,CASSQDAGLAGANTGELFF
TRBJ2-1,TRBV9,13,CASSNSSGNEQFF
TRBJ2-7,TRBV20-1,13,CSARPGLASEQYF
TRBJ1-5,TRBV7-9,14,CASSQPRDGQPQHF
TRBJ2-7,TRBV11-2,13,CASSDPGPYEQYF
TRBJ2-5,TRBV5-6,13,CASSYGSGETQYF
TRBJ2-6,TRBV11-2,15,CASSSRGLGSYVLTF
TRBJ2-7,TRBV7-9,13,CASSPSQSYEQYF
TRBJ1-2,TRBV5-6,11,CASSLHRIYTF
TRBJ1-2,TRBV2,16,CASSGGPGGFGYGYTF
TRBJ2-7,TRBV9,15,CASSVVGTGTYEQYF
TRBJ2-5,TRBV12-3/TRBV12-4,15,CASSNSGSGGETQYF
TRBJ2-5,TRBV7-9,16,CASSLLSGAPQETQYF
TRBJ1-1,TRBV29-1,8,CSTQNAFF
TRBJ1-2,TRBV7-9,14,CASTDGGTNYGYTF
TRBJ2-5,TRBV7-2,14,CASSRWAYQETQYF
TRBJ1-2,TRBV10-2,15,CAISTGQGDLHGYTF
TRBJ2-7,TRBV20-1,16,CSAYYSGSSLSREQYF
TRBJ1-1,TRBV10-2,13,CASRSTGDTEAFF
TRBJ2-5,TRBV6-6,15,CASSYFLAGEETQYF
TRBJ2-2,TRBV20-1,14,CSARDLGGSAELFF
TRBJ2-5,TRBV29-1,11,CSVQEGGTQYF
TRBJ1-3,TRBV27,15,CASSLSPQVGNTIYF
TRBJ2-7,TRBV6-5,17,CASRPPRGSGNFYEQYF
TRBJ2-7,TRBV12-3/TRBV12-4,14,CASSHRDRDTEQYF
TRBJ2-7,TRBV30,13,CAWSERGAFEQYF
TRBJ2-7,TRBV2,16,CASSKARGRPRYEQYF
TRBJ1-5,TRBV3-1,15,CASSQGLNSNQPQHF
TRBJ2-3,TRBV29-1,14,CSFRDRVLTDTQYF
TRBJ1-3,TRBV10-3,12,CASRDTGNTIYF
TRBJ2-5,TRBV10-3,17,CAISAGTARSGMTTQYF
TRBJ2-7,TRBV3-1,12,CASSQIGYEQYF
TRBJ2-7,TRBV7-2,15,CASSQDRGEGYEQCF
TRBJ2-5,TRBV10-2,13,CASSGAGLPTQYF
TRBJ1-5,TRBV5-6,15,CASSLTRGTNQPQHF
TRBJ1-5,TRBV15,12,CASSLTGTTQHF
TRBJ2-5,TRBV20-1,17,CSASEREGPKSWETQYF
TRBJ1-5,TRBV12-3/TRBV12-4,13,CASSSKLSQPQPF
TRBJ1-5,TRBV10-3,14,CAISESRGDQPQHF
TRBJ2-7,TRBV20-1,13,CSARGVGTYEQYF
TRBJ2-2,TRBV11-2,16,CASSLRGVVDTGELFF
TRBJ1-2,TRBV6-5,14,CASSATQGAHGYTF
TRBJ1-3,TRBV7-9,15,CASSPGTAQARTIYF
TRBJ1-6,TRBV5-5,15,CASSSSGTGSSPLHF
TRBJ2-7,TRBV5-1,13,CASSEGTTYEQYF